The 15 T cell receptor beta chains listed next were all sequenced from one sample in a study of sequential checkpoint blockade in melanoma. Clones were sequenced by immunoSEQ multiplex PCR, and TCRdb holds only the in-frame ones, with some missing. The sample includes about 7,800 clones, roughly three fifths of them seen just once. Indicated treatment: randomized to nivolumab then ipilimumab (arm A) or the reverse (arm B). The sample consisted of CD8+ T cells sorted from blood (inferred from file names), taken from a patient given nivolumab and ipilimumab in sequence. These receptor sequences come from a human donor with melanoma.

This clone was counted between two and nine times. J is TRBJ2-1 and V is TRBV6-5; possibly TRBD2 for D (5 bases). This CDR3 comprises 14 residues. Per the germline V gene, CDR1 is MNHEY and CDR2 is SVGAGI. The V gene lost 5 bases and the J gene lost 9 bases, with 17 bases spanning the gap. The CDR3 DNA reads as TGTGCCAGCAGTGGCGGCTTCACCGGAGGTGAGCAGTTCTTC. The encoded protein is CASSGGFTGGEQFF.

CDR3 in amino acids: CSVEFKGQGTYEQYF. CDR3 coding DNA: TGCAGCGTTGAATTCAAGGGACAGGGTACCTACGAGCAGTACTTC. This chain links TRBV29-1 with TRBJ2-7; 9 bases map to TRBD1. Germline V gene data show CDR1 as SQVTM and CDR2 as ANQGSEA. V was clipped by 2 bases and J by 2 bases; unmatched bases: 7. CDR3 length equals 15 residues.

The chain is built from TRBV5-6 and TRBJ2-7; a weak D match, TRBD1 (6 bases). Germline V gives CDR1 SGHDT, CDR2 YYEEEE. V was pared by 2 bases and J by 1 base, with 7 bases between. The CDR3 runs to 13 residues. The CDR3 sequence: CASSLGQSYEQYF. The DNA of the CDR3 is TGTGCCAGCAGCTTAGGACAGTCCTACGAGCAGTACTTC. Using reference TRBV5-6 and TRBJ2-7 for the parts outside the CDR3, the full variable domain is DAGVTQSPTHLIKTRGQQVTLRCSPKSGHDTVSWYQQALGQGPQFIFQYYEEEERQRGNFPDRFSGHQFPNYSSELNVNALLLGDSALYLCASSLGQSYEQYFGPGTRLTVT.

The chain joins TRBV29-1 to TRBJ2-7; TRBD2 matches at 10 bases. Germline V CDR1 and CDR2: SQVTM, ANQGSEA. This CDR3 contains 17 residues. With 3 bases clipped from V and 2 bases from J, the junction kept 13 bases outside the gene matches. CDR3 nucleotide sequence: TGCAGCGTTGAGTCCCCTACACTAGCGGGGACCACCTACGAGCAGTACTTC. Residues: CSVESPTLAGTTYEQYF.

This chain uses TRBV25-1 with TRBJ1-1, with TRBD1 matching over 8 bases. Germline CDR1 is MGHDK and CDR2 is SYGVNS. This CDR3 has 16 residues. V trimming: 4 bases; J trimming: 1 base; junction bases outside the gene matches: 8. CDR3 residues: CASSGRWGTGNTEAFF. The CDR3 region has the DNA TGTGCCAGCAGTGGACGCTGGGGGACAGGGAACACTGAAGCTTTCTTT.

This chain links TRBV11-2 with TRBJ2-7; 7 bases align to TRBD2. Germline CDR1 and CDR2: SGHAT and FQNNGV. V lost 6 bases and J lost 1; bases outside the gene matches: 12. The CDR3 loop spans 16 amino acids. The CDR3, as DNA: TGTGCCAGCAGGGCTACTAGAGGCGGGAGTTCCTACGAGCAGTACTTC. It specifies CASRATRGGSSYEQYF.

In this sample, this clone turned up a few times. Other DNA sequences in this sample translate to the same CDR3. The rearrangement uses TRBV5-1 and TRBJ2-1; the match to TRBD2 covers 8 bases. The length of the CDR3 is 16 residues. Germline loops: CDR1 SGHRS, CDR2 YFSETQ. V shed 1 base, J shed 4 bases, and the junction held 7 bases outside the gene matches. The CDR3, as DNA: TGCGCCAGCAGCTTGATCCCCAGCGGGAGTTACAATGAGCAGTTCTTC. Protein: CASSLIPSGSYNEQFF.

The CDR3 loop is CASRPEGGIYEQYF. The CDR3 DNA reads TGTGCCAGCAGACCTGAAGGAGGGATCTACGAGCAGTACTTC. The V and J genes are TRBV27 and TRBJ2-7; perhaps TRBD2 as D (6 bases). The CDR3 contains 14 residues. Germline CDR1 and CDR2: MNHEY and SMNVEV (reference sequence). The V end lost 6 bases, the J end lost 3 bases, and 15 bases lay between the germline ends.

The chain has TRBV7-6 and TRBJ2-5; TRBD2 agrees at 8 bases. The DNA end favors TRBJ2-7, so the J call may be wrong. The germline V gene has CDR1 SGHVS and CDR2 FNYEAQ. The CDR3 covers 15 residues. CDR3 residues: CASSLALAGDYEQYF. DNA for the CDR3: TGTGCCAGCAGCTTAGCCCTAGCGGGTGACTACGAGCAGTACTTC.

The chain has TRBV7-2 and TRBJ2-7; TRBD2 matches 11 bases. Germline V CDR1 and CDR2: SGHTA, FQGNSA. The CDR3 spans 18 residues. V lost 1 base to trimming and J lost 0 bases; unmatched junction nucleotides: 8. The CDR3 region is CASSLGRLAGTSSYEQYF. In DNA, the CDR3 is TGTGCCAGCAGCTTAGGAAGACTAGCGGGGACCAGCTCCTACGAGCAGTACTTC.

This clone showed up just a few times. The CDR3 DNA is TGTGCCAGCAGCTTAGGAGGGGGACCGGAGTTCTTC. Protein: CASSLGGGPEFF. The J gene is TRBJ2-1, the V gene TRBV7-9, with D tentatively TRBD1 (6 bases). CDR3 length: 12 residues. V dropped 1 base and J dropped 14 bases, with 12 bases sitting between them. Germline loops: CDR1 SEHNR, CDR2 FQNEAQ (reference sequence).

Within the sample, this clone is large. The chain couples TRBV5-4 to TRBJ1-2, with TRBD1 identical over 10 bases. J was trimmed by 8 bases and V by 5 bases; bases with no gene match: 6. CDR1 and CDR2 (germline): SGHNT, YYREEE (reference sequence). This CDR3 has 13 residues. CDR3 protein: CASRIGQGEGYTF. Written as DNA, the CDR3 is TGTGCCAGCAGAATCGGACAGGGGGAAGGCTACACCTTC.

This rearrangement joins TRBV28 to TRBJ1-2; D is unclear. This CDR3 comprises 14 residues. V lost 2 bases, J lost 3 bases, and 10 bases lay in between. The germline V gene encodes CDR1 MDHEN and CDR2 SYDVKM. The CDR3 bases are TGTGCCAGCAGTTTAGACGGGTGGCACTATGGCTACACCTTC. This encodes CASSLDGWHYGYTF.

This chain uses TRBV7-9 with TRBJ2-7; TRBD1 is a possible D gene (6 bases). The CDR3 spans 14 residues. Per the germline V gene, CDR1 is SEHNR and CDR2 is FQNEAQ (reference sequence). The germline V and J ends were trimmed by 3 bases and 1 base, with 10 bases remaining between them. The CDR3: CASSLGASSYEQYF. CDR3 sequence (DNA): TGTGCCAGCAGCTTGGGGGCGTCTTCCTACGAGCAGTACTTC.

J is TRBJ1-1 and V is TRBV7-9; no reliable D call. The length of the CDR3 is 14 residues. Trimming left V 2 bases short and J 5 bases short, with 12 bases between. Germline assignment: CDR1 SEHNR and CDR2 FQNEAQ (reference sequence). The CDR3 sequence is CASSLLEEGTEAFF. The CDR3 DNA follows: TGTGCCAGCAGCTTATTAGAGGAGGGTACTGAAGCTTTCTTT.